Listed here are 18 T cell receptor beta chains from one sample, sequenced in a study of OX40 agonist ivuxolimab in advanced cancers. Some clones are missing from TCRdb's copy, which holds only in-frame ones; the method was immunoSEQ multiplex PCR. This table has about 150,000 clones, approximately 94% appearing once. Sequencing was performed on CD4+ or CD8+ T cells sorted from blood, taken in a trial of the OX40 agonist ivuxolimab. These receptors came from an adult with an advanced solid tumor such as melanoma, head and neck, liver or kidney cancer.

The rearrangement uses TRBV2 and TRBJ2-1, with 13 bases aligning to TRBD2. The germline gives CDR1 SNHLY, CDR2 FYNNEI. V lost 10 bases, J lost 0 bases, and 12 bases stayed unmatched. This CDR3 contains 18 residues. DNA for the CDR3: TGTGCCACCACGACTAGCGGGAGGCCACCGAGCTCCTACAATGAGCAGTTCTTC. This translates into CATTTSGRPPSSYNEQFF.

The CDR3 region is CASSGRTGGYEQYF. DNA for the CDR3: TGTGCCAGCAGCGGGAGGACAGGGGGGTATGAGCAGTACTTC. The V and J genes are TRBV5-4 and TRBJ2-7; 10 bases agree with TRBD1. The junction had 8 bases not matched to a gene; V was cut back by 4 bases and J by 7 bases. Germline V gene sequence: CDR1 SGHNT, CDR2 YYREEE (reference sequence). The CDR3 covers 14 residues.

This clone is a singleton in its sample. The chain recombines TRBV27 with TRBJ2-3; D gene unclear. The CDR3 extends over 13 amino acids. The V end was cut by 5 bases, the J end by 2 bases, with 8 bases between. The germline gives CDR1 MNHEY, CDR2 SMNVEV (reference sequence). Here the CDR3 DNA reads TGTGCCAGCAGTCAACGGAACACAGATACGCAGTATTTT. This gives the protein CASSQRNTDTQYF.

V is TRBV28 and J is TRBJ1-5; 9 nucleotides agree with TRBD1. The germline V gene has CDR1 MDHEN and CDR2 SYDVKM. Trimming took 5 bases from V and 5 from J; bases not matched to a gene: 4. This CDR3 has 14 residues. In nucleotides, the CDR3 is TGTGCCAGCAGTCTGGGACAGGGCGATCAGCCCCAGCATTTT. Its protein is CASSLGQGDQPQHF.

The J gene is TRBJ2-3, the V gene TRBV7-2; D gene ambiguous. Per germline, CDR1 SGHTA and CDR2 FQGNSA. CDR3 length: 12 residues. The V end was cut by 7 bases, the J end by 3 bases, with 8 bases between. The CDR3 coding sequence is TGTGCCAGCACCGTAATGACAGATACGCAGTATTTT. Translated: CASTVMTDTQYF.

The rearrangement joins TRBV18 to TRBJ2-5; the match to TRBD2 covers 14 bases. The V segment lost 3 bases and the J segment 4 bases; nucleotides outside the gene matches: 7. The germline V gene has CDR1 KGHSH and CDR2 LQKENI. The CDR3 spans 17 residues. CDR3 nucleotide sequence: TGTGCCAGCTCACCGCGACTAGCGGGGGGGCCGGGAGAGACCCAGTACTTC. It yields the protein CASSPRLAGGPGETQYF.

Here the CDR3 reads CASSSSSGGGETQYF. The CDR3 region has the DNA TGTGCCAGCAGCTCGTCCAGCGGGGGAGGGGAGACCCAGTACTTC. This chain connects TRBV7-2 to TRBJ2-5; 8 bases fit TRBD2. The CDR3 is 15 residues long. Trimming took 4 bases from V and 5 from J; bases not matched to a gene: 9. Germline CDR1 reads SGHTA; CDR2 reads FQGNSA.

The rearrangement uses TRBV9 and TRBJ2-1, with TRBD2 identical over 10 bases. The CDR3 loop spans 17 amino acids. The germline CDR1 and CDR2 sequences are SGDLS and YYNGEE. The junction had 12 bases not matched to a gene; V was cut back by 0 bases and J by 9 bases. The CDR3 here is CASSVAPGSGGASEQFF. The CDR3 bases are TGTGCCAGCAGCGTAGCCCCGGGGAGCGGGGGGGCGAGTGAGCAGTTCTTC. Complete variable domain (other parts from reference TRBV9 and TRBJ2-1): DSGVTQTPKHLITATGQRVTLRCSPRSGDLSVYWYQQSLDQGLQFLIQYYNGEERAKGNILERFSAQQFPDLHSELNLSSLELGDSALYFCASSVAPGSGGASEQFFGPGTRLTVL.

This chain joins TRBV7-2 and TRBJ2-3, with D maybe TRBD2 (6 bases). The CDR3 has 15 residues. The V end was cut by 8 bases, the J end by 3 bases, with 18 bases between. Germline V gene data show CDR1 as SGHTA and CDR2 as FQGNSA. The CDR3 loop is CASGGAGRGTDTQYF. Here the CDR3 DNA reads TGTGCCAGCGGGGGTGCCGGGAGAGGAACAGATACGCAGTATTTT.

In this sample, this clone turned up a few times. The V and J genes are TRBV6-5 and TRBJ2-7; D call uncertain. Germline CDR1 MNHEY, CDR2 SVGAGI. CDR3 size: 13 residues. V was shortened by 0 bases and J by 10 bases, with 13 bases between the two germline ends. The CDR3 DNA sequence: TGTGCCAGCAGTTACTCTAATAAGGGCGCACAGTACTTC. Amino acid sequence: CASSYSNKGAQYF.

J is TRBJ1-5 and V is TRBV5-4, with TRBD1 matching 7 bases. Germline V gives CDR1 SGHNT, CDR2 YYREEE (reference sequence). J gave up 5 bases and V 4 bases, and 9 bases lay outside the gene matches. The CDR3 length is 15 residues. The CDR3 region has the DNA TGTGCCAGCAGCCAAGGACAGGTTCGCGATCAGCCCCAGCATTTT. Protein product: CASSQGQVRDQPQHF.

The table lists this clone with a few counts. J is TRBJ2-5 and V is TRBV20-1; no reliable D call. The V gene lost 0 bases and the J gene lost 5 bases, with 4 bases spanning the gap. From germline, CDR1 is DFQATT and CDR2 SNEGSKA (reference sequence). CDR3 length: 11 amino acids. CDR3 region: CSARDLETQYF. In nucleotides, the CDR3 is TGCAGTGCTAGAGATTTGGAGACCCAGTACTTC.

The chain has TRBV16 and TRBJ1-1, with 7 bases fitting TRBD1. V was clipped by 4 bases and J by 3 bases; unmatched bases: 11. The CDR3 is 16 amino acids. CDR1 is KGHSY, CDR2 FQNENV, per germline. The CDR3 region has the DNA TGTGCCAGCAGCCGCAGAGGTGCAGGGGGTGACACTGAAGCTTTCTTT. Translation: CASSRRGAGGDTEAFF.

The V call is TRBV7-9, the J call TRBJ2-7; possible D gene TRBD2, 5 bases. Germline loops: CDR1 SEHNR, CDR2 FQNEAQ (reference sequence). Trimming removed 10 bases at V and 1 base at J, with 14 bases between. This CDR3 has 13 amino acids. DNA for the CDR3: TGTGCCATCTCAAACCGGGGTTCCTACGAGCAGTACTTC. Protein sequence: CAISNRGSYEQYF.

This chain joins TRBV4-1 and TRBJ2-7; D gene ambiguous. The germline CDR1 and CDR2 sequences are MGHRA and YSYEKL. Trimming left V 1 base short and J 6 bases short, with 13 bases between. This CDR3 contains 14 residues. The CDR3 DNA follows: TGCGCCAGCAGCCAAGCACTCAGGTCGCGCGAGCAGTACTTC. Its translation: CASSQALRSREQYF.

The chain links TRBV27 to TRBJ1-1; 9 bases are a match to TRBD1. Germline CDR1 is MNHEY and CDR2 is SMNVEV (reference sequence). The length of the CDR3 is 15 residues. V gave up 3 bases and J gave up 1 base; unmatched junction bases: 3. The CDR3 loop reads CASSFYRGRNTEAFF. In nucleotides, the CDR3 is TGTGCCAGCAGTTTCTACAGGGGGCGGAACACTGAAGCTTTCTTT.

The chain recombines TRBV10-2 with TRBJ1-5; 7 nucleotides line up with TRBD1. In germline, CDR1 is WSHSY, CDR2 SAAADI. The junction had 8 bases not matched to a gene; V was cut back by 6 bases and J by 0 bases. The CDR3 loop spans 16 amino acids. The CDR3 here is CASRVGQWNSNQPQHF. CDR3 sequence (DNA): TGCGCCAGCAGGGTGGGACAGTGGAATAGCAATCAGCCCCAGCATTTT.

V is TRBV19 and J is TRBJ1-5, with 7 nucleotides matching TRBD1. The germline gives CDR1 LNHDA, CDR2 SQIVND (reference sequence). The J segment lost 2 bases and the V segment lost 6 bases, leaving 7 bases of the junction unmatched. CDR3 length equals 15 residues. The CDR3 reads CASRVDRVGNQPQHF. CDR3 sequence (DNA): TGTGCCAGTAGAGTCGACAGGGTGGGCAATCAGCCCCAGCATTTT.